Below, one T cell receptor (beta chain) is given with its context. Its antigen remains unidentified. The data stem from a study of response to subunit inactivated influenza vaccine. General study results and limits: Seasonal influenza vaccination, on each occasion, was suggested by the authors to recruit few new T cells.

The CDR3 is made up of 14 amino acids. V gave up 5 bases and J gave up 4 bases, with 15 bases separating them. The V gene's germline CDR1 is SGHDT and CDR2 YYEEEE. A single record per CDR3 protein comes from TCRdb applying MiXCR to the RT-PCR reads. The table has about 700,000 distinct CDR3 sequences, about 15% seen once. The clonotype comes from a man aged 45-60 years who received an inactivated influenza vaccine. The chain couples TRBV5-6 to TRBJ1-1, with D possibly TRBD1 on 6 matching bases. The specimen comprised PBMCs from blood, sampled approximately 15 days before vaccination. Here the CDR3 DNA reads TGTGCCAGCAGGCCACAGGGAAGGTTCACTGAAGCTTTCTTT. This sequence encodes CASRPQGRFTEAFF.